This TCR beta chain was sequenced during a study of cytomegalovirus exposure and HLA in healthy donors. Study-level background: The study's early data release held tens of millions of unique TCRs from HLA-typed donors. Study-wide results and caveats: A later examination showed that TCR association rates differed by HLA locus, with DRB1 most and HLA-C fewest. An analysis done earlier found most TCR beta V segments productive about 87% or about 30% of the time.

In germline, CDR1 is SGHRS, CDR2 YFSETQ. The CDR3 totals 14 residues. Between the trimmed V and J ends, which lost 0 bases and 5 bases, there was a span of 10 bases. Details on this clone: Antigen specificity is unknown.

PCR amplification relied on 60 Vbeta primers (plus 13 Jbeta primers). This table comes from immunoSEQ multiplex PCR, and its TCRdb copy is limited to in-frame clones, with some not included. The data include some 110,000 clones; the top ten clones carry more than 3%. The sample was PBMCs. The rearrangement uses TRBV5-1 and TRBJ2-3; D may be TRBD2 (6 bases). The origin of this receptor is a man aged 25-45 years in good health and CMV-seronegative. Written as DNA, the CDR3 is TGCGCCAGCAGCTTGGGGACTACTCAAGATACGCAGTATTTT. Translation: CASSLGTTQDTQYF.